The source of this T cell receptor beta chain is a study of T cells in narcolepsy. Turning to the study itself: Patients with NT1 or NT2 and healthy control donors were enrolled.

This clone has a single count. Its antigen is not identified. Study findings and constraints: HCRT-specific and TRIB2-specific autoreactive clonotypes appeared among same-patient CSF and blood CD4+ clonotypes. Some memory CD4+ repertoires had no autoreactive clone sequences. Autoreactive clonotypes reportedly recurred in blood of same and different patients, not controls.

Some clones are missing from TCRdb's copy, which holds only in-frame ones; the method was immunoSEQ multiplex PCR. Here the sample spans about 35,000 clones, approximately 84% being singletons. Germline CDR1 and CDR2: MDHEN and SYDVKM. The CDR3 consists of 13 residues. Deletions cut 6 bases from V and 6 bases from J, with 11 bases between. The sequenced sample consisted of memory (CD45RA-) CD4+ T cells from blood. V gene TRBV28 combines with J gene TRBJ2-2; D remains ambiguous. The clonotype was recovered from a human donor in good health. The CDR3 DNA sequence: TGTGCCAGCAGGGGATCGTGGCCCGGGGAGCTGTTTTTT. Its translation is CASRGSWPGELFF.